This T cell receptor (beta chain) came from a study of shared clonotypes between healthy human individuals. Looked up from germline, CDR1 is LNHDA and CDR2 is SQIVND (reference sequence). The ends were cut back, 5 bases at V and 0 bases at J, with 8 bases in the middle. The CDR3 totals 15 residues. Here immunoSEQ multiplex PCR was the method, and the copy in TCRdb shows in-frame clones only, minus some. The data contain around 600,000 clones, approximately 95% of them singletons. CD8 cells regarded as naive lacked CD45RO, were positively chosen for CCR7, and omitted terminally differentiated effector memory CD45RA+ cells. Donors were Caucasian adults residing in Nashville, Tennessee, USA.

This rearrangement joins TRBV19 to TRBJ2-6; D is ambiguous. The sample was naive CD8+ T cells sorted from blood. The receptor comes from a woman younger than 45 in good health. CDR3 sequence: CASSSRTSGANVLTF. The DNA of the CDR3 is TGTGCCAGTAGTTCACGAACCTCTGGGGCCAACGTCCTGACTTTC. Drawing the rest from reference TRBV19 and TRBJ2-6, the complete variable domain is DGGITQSPKYLFRKEGQNVTLSCEQNLNHDAMYWYRQDPGQGLRLIYYSQIVNDFQKGDIAEGYSVSREKKESFPLTVTSAQKNPTAFYLCASSSRTSGANVLTFGAGSRLTVL.